This T cell receptor beta chain was sequenced during a study of T-cell memory formation after mild COVID-19. A single record per CDR3 protein comes from TCRdb applying MiXCR to the 5' RACE reads. The repertoire includes a few hundred thousand distinct CDR3 sequences, 20% to 25% of them detected once, and roughly 21% sits in the top ten. The CDR3 covers 19 residues. Trimming removed 4 bases at V and 0 bases at J, with 21 bases between. The V gene's germline CDR1 is MGHRA and CDR2 YSYEKL. This clonotype was seen more than once but under ten times. This rearrangement joins TRBV4-1 to TRBJ2-2; TRBD2 is a possible D gene (6 bases). This receptor was identified in a man younger than 35 who had mild COVID-19 (a few samples of this study predate the infection). Cell type and time point are not known. Sequenced: PBMCs or a T cell subset sorted from them (not recorded which). The CDR3: CASSRGGAGAIPNTGELFF. CDR3 nucleotide sequence: TGCGCCAGCAGCCGAGGCGGGGCAGGCGCTATCCCGAACACCGGGGAGCTGTTTTTT.